The rows below give T cell receptor beta chains drawn from one sample of a study of cytotoxic CD8 clonotypes in ibrutinib-treated CLL. The table came from immunoSEQ multiplex PCR; TCRdb's copy has only in-frame clones and leaves some out. Of roughly 190,000 clones listed, roughly 72% are singletons. The input for sequencing was PBMCs, taken after 24 months of ibrutinib treatment. These receptor sequences come from a human donor with chronic lymphocytic leukemia. CDR3s include the opening cysteine and the closing phenylalanine or tryptophan. The D gene is left open where the match is weak. Rows may omit the clone size; those that give it use once, few, many or a size class.

d_call clone_size j_call v_call cdr3_aa cdr3_nt
NA NA TRBJ2-4 TRBV12-1 CASSFGREASRAKNIQYF TGTGCCAGCAGCTTTGGGCGGGAGGCCTCTAGAGCCAAAAACATTCAGTACTTC
TRBD2 NA TRBJ2-3 TRBV28 CASSLEPAGVLDTQYF TGTGCCAGCAGTTTGGAACCAGCGGGAGTGTTGGATACGCAGTATTTT
NA NA TRBJ2-3 TRBV5-1 CASSMGTSTDTQYF TGCGCCAGCAGCATGGGAACTAGCACAGATACGCAGTATTTT
NA NA TRBJ2-1 TRBV5-6 CASSKTANEQFF TGTGCCAGCAGCAAGACAGCAAATGAGCAGTTCTTC
NA NA TRBJ2-2 TRBV7-6 CASSLVGSNTGELFF TGTGCCAGCAGCTTAGTTGGCTCGAACACCGGGGAGCTGTTTTTT
TRBD1 NA TRBJ2-7 TRBV5-5 CASSWRTGGYEQYF TGTGCCAGCAGCTGGAGGACAGGGGGCTATGAGCAGTACTTC
NA NA TRBJ2-2 TRBV5-1 CASSFQTFNTGELFF TGCGCCAGCAGCTTCCAGACCTTCAACACCGGGGAGCTGTTTTTT
NA once TRBJ2-7 TRBV5-1 CASSLRGASYEQYF TGCGCCAGCAGCTTGCGGGGGGCGTCCTACGAGCAGTACTTC
NA NA TRBJ1-5 TRBV15 CATSRDIRGLLRGSNQPQHF TGTGCCACCAGCAGAGATATAAGGGGCCTCCTTAGGGGCTCCAATCAGCCCCAGCATTTT
NA once TRBJ2-6 TRBV7-3 CASSLHSPGANVLTF TGTGCCAGCAGCTTACACAGTCCTGGGGCCAACGTCCTGACTTTC
NA NA TRBJ2-1 TRBV11-2 CASSFGSPAYNEQFF TGTGCCAGCAGCTTTGGGAGTCCGGCCTACAATGAGCAGTTCTTC
NA NA TRBJ2-2 TRBV27 CASSLFVQTSTGELFF TGTGCCAGCAGTTTATTCGTCCAAACGAGCACCGGGGAGCTGTTTTTT
NA NA TRBJ2-7 TRBV4-1 CASSAGHGAYEQYF TGCGCCAGCAGCGCTGGACATGGGGCCTACGAGCAGTACTTC
NA NA TRBJ1-1 TRBV5-6 CASSLAVYRGPNTEAFF TGTGCCAGCAGCTTGGCCGTTTATCGCGGACCGAACACTGAAGCTTTCTTT
NA NA TRBJ2-3 TRBV15 CATSSPRAGSTDTQYF TGTGCCACCAGCAGTCCCAGGGCGGGTAGCACAGATACGCAGTATTTT
NA NA TRBJ2-1 TRBV6-4 CASSVDGPTFNEQFF TGTGCCAGCAGTGTAGACGGGCCTACATTTAATGAGCAGTTCTTC
NA NA TRBJ2-1 TRBV27 CASSLYRPAYNEQFF TGTGCCAGCAGTTTATATAGGCCAGCCTACAATGAGCAGTTCTTC
NA NA TRBJ1-2 TRBV29-1 CSVEEVAGSGYTF TGCAGCGTTGAAGAAGTGGCAGGGAGCGGCTACACCTTC
TRBD1 NA TRBJ2-3 TRBV27 CASRSGQGGGTDTQYF TGTGCCAGCAGGTCGGGACAGGGGGGAGGAACAGATACGCAGTATTTT
NA NA TRBJ2-1 TRBV9 CASSVGVYRAYEQFF TGTGCCAGCAGCGTAGGCGTCTACAGGGCCTATGAGCAGTTCTTC
NA NA TRBJ2-3 TRBV2 CASSEGPSRDTQYF TGTGCCAGCAGTGAGGGACCAAGTAGAGATACGCAGTATTTT
NA NA TRBJ1-2 TRBV10-3 CAISDAVGYGYTF TGTGCCATCAGTGATGCGGTTGGCTATGGCTACACCTTC
NA NA TRBJ2-7 TRBV25-1 CASSEYGGYEQYF TGTGCCAGCAGTGAATATGGCGGCTACGAGCAGTACTTC
NA NA TRBJ2-2 TRBV6-5 CASSPSAYTGELFF TGTGCCAGCAGCCCATCCGCTTACACCGGGGAGCTGTTTTTT
NA NA TRBJ2-7 TRBV28 CASSTPGKSYEQYF TGTGCCAGCAGTACCCCCGGCAAGAGCTACGAGCAGTACTTC
NA few TRBJ1-2 TRBV4-2 CASSQTNEGPVNYGYTF TGTGCCAGCAGCCAGACCAATGAGGGGCCCGTTAACTATGGCTACACCTTC
TRBD1 NA TRBJ1-1 TRBV9 CASNRGLGDTETFF TGTGCCAGCAACAGGGGGCTTGGTGACACTGAAACTTTCTTT
TRBD2 NA TRBJ2-7 TRBV6-4 CASSVYGGSYEQYF TGTGCCAGCAGTGTCTATGGCGGGAGCTACGAGCAGTACTTC
NA NA TRBJ2-5 TRBV5-6 CASSPDLDVTQYF TGTGCCAGCAGCCCTGACTTGGACGTGACCCAGTACTTC
NA few TRBJ2-7 TRBV11-2 CASSFTGLTEQYF TGTGCCAGCAGCTTTACAGGGTTAACCGAGCAGTACTTC
NA NA TRBJ2-2 TRBV7-2 CASSLWINTGELFF TGTGCCAGCAGCCTGTGGATCAACACCGGGGAGCTGTTTTTT
TRBD2 NA TRBJ2-7 TRBV30 CAWRQLGLAGFGEQYF TGTGCCTGGAGACAGCTAGGACTAGCGGGATTTGGGGAGCAGTACTTC